A single sample is the source of the 25 T cell receptor beta chains below, sequenced in a study of blood T cell repertoires in COVID-19 (dated by TCRdb to 2018 to 2021). Libraries were prepared through the immunoSEQ multiplex PCR assay. Held by TCRdb, this immuneACCESS table contains in-frame sequences only and omits some clones. Under half of the omission traces to an unresolved V gene where checked; the cause of the rest is unknown. The sample table shows around 57,000 clones, and approximately 80% are seen once. The ten most abundant clones make up around 5.1% of the sample. The specimen sequenced was peripheral blood. The receptors derive from a woman between 70 and 85 years old with acute or convalescent COVID-19.

The V call is TRBV9, the J call TRBJ2-1, with 7 bases aligning to TRBD2. This CDR3 has 16 amino acids. The trim removed 3 bases at V and 8 bases at J, leaving 14 bases unmatched. Germline V CDR1 and CDR2: SGDLS, YYNGEE. The CDR3 nucleotides are TGTGCCAGCAGCGCAGGCGGGGGTGCGCGTCAGTATGAGCAGTTCTTC. Its protein product is CASSAGGGARQYEQFF.

The chain is built from TRBV7-9 and TRBJ2-4; 7 bases map to TRBD1. V trimming: 5 bases; J trimming: 5 bases; junction bases outside the gene matches: 6. CDR3 length: 14 residues. Per the germline V gene, CDR1 is SEHNR and CDR2 is FQNEAQ (reference sequence). The CDR3 DNA sequence: TGTGCCAGCAGCAGTGGGACAGTAGAAAACATTCAGTACTTC. Translation gives CASSSGTVENIQYF. Drawing the rest from reference TRBV7-9 and TRBJ2-4, the complete variable domain is DTGVSQNPRHKITKRGQNVTFRCDPISEHNRLYWYRQTLGQGPEFLTYFQNEAQLEKSRLLSDRFSAERPKGSFSTLEIQRTEQGDSAMYLCASSSGTVENIQYFGAGTRLSVL.

This clone was observed once. The V call is TRBV4-1, the J call TRBJ2-7; D remains unclear. This CDR3 comprises 14 residues. Trimming shortened V by 4 bases and J by 0 bases, and 10 bases separated the two germline ends. CDR1 and CDR2 from the germline V gene are MGHRA and YSYEKL. The CDR3 DNA is TGCGCCAGCAGCCTGAGGATCCTCTCCTACGAGCAGTACTTC. This translates into CASSLRILSYEQYF.

The chain uses TRBV19 and TRBJ2-3, with TRBD1 identical over 10 bases. Germline V gene data show CDR1 as LNHDA and CDR2 as SQIVND (reference sequence). V was clipped by 2 bases and J by 3 bases; unmatched bases: 2. The CDR3 is 15 residues long. CDR3 DNA sequence: TGTGCCAGTAGTATAACGGACAGGGGGACAGATACGCAGTATTTT. Translated, it gives CASSITDRGTDTQYF.

V is TRBV14 and J is TRBJ2-5, with 7 bases fitting TRBD2. J was trimmed by 1 base and V by 2 bases; bases with no gene match: 4. CDR3 size: 15 residues. The germline CDR1 and CDR2 sequences are SGHDN and FVKESK. CDR3 DNA sequence: TGTGCCAGCAGCCAAAACGGGGGGACCCAAGAGACCCAGTACTTC. The encoded protein is CASSQNGGTQETQYF.

The rearrangement uses TRBV28 and TRBJ2-1, with 8 positions matching TRBD1. The CDR3 runs 18 residues. Per the germline V gene, CDR1 is MDHEN and CDR2 is SYDVKM. Unmatched junction bases numbered 18, after V lost 7 bases and J lost 4 bases. CDR3 amino acids: CASTPTFSPGQAYNEQFF. In DNA, the CDR3 is TGTGCCAGCACCCCGACCTTCTCACCGGGACAGGCATACAATGAGCAGTTCTTC.

The chain has TRBV19 and TRBJ1-5, with D hard to call. CDR1 is LNHDA and CDR2 is SQIVND in the germline V gene (reference sequence). This CDR3 contains 14 residues. Trimming removed 4 bases from V and 6 bases from J, with 13 bases in between. The CDR3 DNA reads TGTGCCAGTAGTAGGGCGGGGTCCGGTCAGCCCCAGCATTTT. It codes for CASSRAGSGQPQHF.

The gene calls are TRBV13 and TRBJ1-2, with D maybe TRBD1 (6 bases). Trimming removed 1 base at V and 0 bases at J, with 9 bases between. Germline V gives CDR1 PRHDT, CDR2 FYEKMQ (reference sequence). CDR3 length equals 15 residues. This CDR3 reads CASSLDGQSNYGYTF. For the CDR3, the DNA is TGTGCCAGCAGCTTAGATGGACAGTCTAACTATGGCTACACCTTC.

The CDR3 is CASNPDRGRLYEQYF. Here the CDR3 DNA reads TGTGCCAGCAACCCGGACAGGGGGCGTCTCTACGAGCAGTACTTC. The genes are TRBV6-5 and TRBJ2-7; 11 bases are a match to TRBD1. The junction had 8 bases not matched to a gene; V was cut back by 7 bases and J by 3 bases. The CDR3 has 15 residues. CDR1 and CDR2 (germline): MNHEY, SVGAGI.

The chain is built from TRBV7-8 and TRBJ1-5, with D unresolved. The V and J ends lost 3 bases and 1 base respectively, with 4 bases between them. Germline V gene data show CDR1 as SGHVS and CDR2 as FQNEAQ. This CDR3 spans 13 amino acids. The CDR3 loop is CASSFKSNQPQHF. The DNA of the CDR3 is TGTGCCAGCAGCTTTAAAAGCAATCAGCCCCAGCATTTT.

The CDR3 sequence: CASRPDRLNTEAFF. In DNA form, the CDR3 reads TGTGCCAGCAGACCTGACAGGTTGAACACTGAAGCTTTCTTT. V gene TRBV25-1 combines with J gene TRBJ1-1; possible D gene TRBD1, 6 bases. V was cut by 6 bases and J by 0 bases, with 11 bases left in between. This CDR3 is built from 14 residues. Germline CDR1 is MGHDK and CDR2 is SYGVNS.

The V and J genes are TRBV5-4 and TRBJ2-6; 7 bases are a match to TRBD2. Germline values: CDR1 SGHNT, CDR2 YYREEE (reference sequence). This CDR3 contains 14 residues. The trim removed 3 bases at V and 3 bases at J, leaving 0 bases unmatched. CDR3 residues: CASSSGGGANVLTF. CDR3 DNA sequence: TGTGCCAGCAGCTCGGGGGGTGGGGCCAACGTCCTGACTTTC.

The chain uses TRBV10-2 and TRBJ2-3; possibly TRBD2 for D (6 bases). The CDR3 covers 14 residues. The germline gives CDR1 WSHSY, CDR2 SAAADI. V shed 6 bases and J shed 0 bases, with 10 bases lying between them. CDR3 nucleotide sequence: TGCGCCAGCAGCGTGACTAGGAGCACAGATACGCAGTATTTT. It yields the protein CASSVTRSTDTQYF.

The chain couples TRBV20-1 to TRBJ1-4; D is unresolved. The V gene lost 3 bases and the J gene lost 0 bases, with 8 bases spanning the gap. The CDR3 sequence is 14 residues long. Per the germline V gene, CDR1 is DFQATT and CDR2 is SNEGSKA (reference sequence). CDR3 sequence (DNA): TGCAGTGCTAGTCTAACTTCAACTAATGAAAAACTGTTTTTT. As protein: CSASLTSTNEKLFF.

The chain links TRBV18 to TRBJ1-3; unclear D gene. CDR1 is KGHSH and CDR2 is LQKENI in the germline V gene. The CDR3 contains 14 residues. V was cut by 3 bases and J by 2 bases, with 8 bases left in between. The chain's CDR3 is CASSPEGPGNTIYF. CDR3 DNA sequence: TGTGCCAGCTCACCTGAGGGCCCTGGAAACACCATATATTTT.

This clone occurred a few times. The chain couples TRBV6-5 to TRBJ2-7; D perhaps matches TRBD2 (6 bases). The V gene lost 6 bases and the J gene lost 6 bases, with 18 bases spanning the gap. CDR1 is MNHEY, CDR2 SVGAGI, per germline. The length of the CDR3 is 14 residues. In DNA form, the CDR3 reads TGTGCCAGCAGCCTTGCCGGGACCGGGAGCGAGCAGTACTTC. This encodes CASSLAGTGSEQYF.

The CDR3 nucleotides read TGTGCCAGCAGTTACGGGGGCCCCTCTGGAAACACCATATATTTT. This gives the protein CASSYGGPSGNTIYF. The chain joins TRBV6-5 to TRBJ1-3; D is perhaps TRBD1 (6 bases). V gave up 2 bases and J gave up 0 bases, with 8 bases separating them. This CDR3 is 15 amino acids long. Germline V CDR1 and CDR2: MNHEY, SVGAGI.

V gene TRBV5-6 combines with J gene TRBJ2-7; TRBD1 agrees at 8 bases. V shed 4 bases and J 0 bases; nucleotides not matched to a gene: 9. The CDR3 is 16 residues long. Germline CDR1 SGHDT, CDR2 YYEEEE. Here the CDR3 reads CASSQEGTGHSYEQYF. CDR3 sequence (DNA): TGTGCCAGCAGCCAAGAGGGGACAGGCCACTCCTACGAGCAGTACTTC.

The chain employs TRBV5-1 and TRBJ2-7, with 8 bases fitting TRBD2. The CDR3 runs 12 residues. V lost 7 bases, J lost 4 bases, and 4 bases stayed unmatched. Germline lookup yields CDR1 SGHRS and CDR2 YFSETQ. CDR3 in DNA: TGCGCCAGCCGGGGGGGCCAGTACGAGCAGTACTTC. Residues: CASRGGQYEQYF.

The chain recombines TRBV7-9 with TRBJ2-2; D not certain. V gave up 3 bases and J gave up 11 bases, with 7 bases separating them. Looked up from germline, CDR1 is SEHNR and CDR2 is FQNEAQ (reference sequence). CDR3 size: 11 residues. For the CDR3, the DNA is TGTGCCAGCAGCTTTAATGTCGAGCTGTTTTTT. This encodes CASSFNVELFF. The full variable domain, completed using reference TRBV7-9 and TRBJ2-2, is DTGVSQNPRHKITKRGQNVTFRCDPISEHNRLYWYRQTLGQGPEFLTYFQNEAQLEKSRLLSDRFSAERPKGSFSTLEIQRTEQGDSAMYLCASSFNVELFFGEGSRLTVL.

The V gene is TRBV7-6, the J gene TRBJ2-3; 7 positions agree with TRBD2. Germline V gives CDR1 SGHVS, CDR2 FNYEAQ. This CDR3 spans 16 amino acids. The ends lost 5 bases at V and 5 bases at J; junction bases unmatched: 13. CDR3 coding DNA: TGTGCCAGCAGCCCCCAAAGGGCCGGACTAGGAGATACGCAGTATTTT. The encoded protein is CASSPQRAGLGDTQYF.

The chain employs TRBV11-2 and TRBJ2-7; TRBD2 might be the D (5 bases). Trimming took off 0 bases at V and 6 bases at J, with 15 bases between the two ends. The CDR3 is 15 residues long. The V gene's germline CDR1 is SGHAT and CDR2 FQNNGV. CDR3 sequence: CASSLDRGSALEQYF. CDR3 DNA sequence: TGTGCCAGCAGCTTAGATAGAGGGAGCGCCCTCGAGCAGTACTTC. Combining the CDR3 with reference TRBV11-2 and TRBJ2-7 gives the whole variable domain EAGVAQSPRYKIIEKRQSVAFWCNPISGHATLYWYQQILGQGPKLLIQFQNNGVVDDSQLPKDRFSAERLKGVDSTLKIQPAKLEDSAVYLCASSLDRGSALEQYFGPGTRLTVT.

V and J are TRBV7-9 and TRBJ1-2; D is possibly TRBD1 (6 bases). Germline V CDR1 and CDR2: SEHNR, FQNEAQ (reference sequence). Deletions cut 1 base from V and 9 bases from J, with 12 bases between. The CDR3 extends over 13 amino acids. The chain's CDR3 is CASSLDGDMSYTF. CDR3 sequence (DNA): TGTGCCAGCAGCTTAGATGGGGACATGAGCTACACCTTC.

The chain combines TRBV2 with TRBJ1-6; 7 bases fit TRBD1. The trim removed 8 bases at V and 6 bases at J, leaving 4 bases unmatched. From germline, CDR1 is SNHLY and CDR2 FYNNEI. The CDR3 has 13 amino acids. The CDR3 sequence is CASGGQFNSPLHF. CDR3 DNA sequence: TGTGCCAGCGGGGGACAGTTTAATTCACCCCTCCACTTT.

The CDR3 sequence: CASSPTMGQGYTF. DNA of the CDR3: TGTGCCAGCAGCCCTACCATGGGGCAGGGCTACACCTTC. The chain uses TRBV11-2 and TRBJ1-2; TRBD1 might be the D (5 bases). This CDR3 has 13 residues. Looked up from germline, CDR1 is SGHAT and CDR2 is FQNNGV. The germline V and J ends were trimmed by 5 bases and 8 bases, with 15 bases remaining between them. The variable domain in full, with the rest retrieved from reference TRBV11-2 and TRBJ1-2, is EAGVAQSPRYKIIEKRQSVAFWCNPISGHATLYWYQQILGQGPKLLIQFQNNGVVDDSQLPKDRFSAERLKGVDSTLKIQPAKLEDSAVYLCASSPTMGQGYTFGSGTRLTVV.